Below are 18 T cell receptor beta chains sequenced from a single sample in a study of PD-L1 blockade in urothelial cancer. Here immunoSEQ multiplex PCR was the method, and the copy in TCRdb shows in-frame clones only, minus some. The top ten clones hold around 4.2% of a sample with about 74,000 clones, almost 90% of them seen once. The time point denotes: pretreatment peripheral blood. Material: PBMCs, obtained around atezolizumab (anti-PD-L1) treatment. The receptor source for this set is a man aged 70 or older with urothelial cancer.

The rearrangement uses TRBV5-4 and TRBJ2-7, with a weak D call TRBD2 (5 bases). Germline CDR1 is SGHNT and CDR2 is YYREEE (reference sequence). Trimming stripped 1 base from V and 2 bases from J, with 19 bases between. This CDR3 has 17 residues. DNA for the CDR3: TGTGCCAGCAGCTTGCCCGGTGGAGCGGCACAGACCTACGAGCAGTACTTC. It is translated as CASSLPGGAAQTYEQYF.

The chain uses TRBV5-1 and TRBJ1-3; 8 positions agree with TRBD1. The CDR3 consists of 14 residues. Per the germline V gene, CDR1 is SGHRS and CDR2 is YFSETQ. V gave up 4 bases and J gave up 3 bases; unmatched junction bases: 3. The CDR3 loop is CASSMTGDGNTIYF. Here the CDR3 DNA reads TGCGCCAGCAGCATGACAGGGGATGGAAACACCATATATTTT.

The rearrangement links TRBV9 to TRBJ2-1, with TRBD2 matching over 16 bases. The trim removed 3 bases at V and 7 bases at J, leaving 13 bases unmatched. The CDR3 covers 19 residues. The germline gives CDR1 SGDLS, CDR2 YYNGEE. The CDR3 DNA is TGTGCCAGCAGCGAGCGGGGGACTAGCGGGAGGGCCCACGGTAATGAGCAGTTCTTC. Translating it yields CASSERGTSGRAHGNEQFF.

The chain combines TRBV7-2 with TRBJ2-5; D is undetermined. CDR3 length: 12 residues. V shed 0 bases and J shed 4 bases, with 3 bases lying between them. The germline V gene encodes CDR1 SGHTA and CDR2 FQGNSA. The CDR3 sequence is CASSLARETQYF. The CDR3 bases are TGTGCCAGCAGCTTAGCTAGAGAGACCCAGTACTTC.

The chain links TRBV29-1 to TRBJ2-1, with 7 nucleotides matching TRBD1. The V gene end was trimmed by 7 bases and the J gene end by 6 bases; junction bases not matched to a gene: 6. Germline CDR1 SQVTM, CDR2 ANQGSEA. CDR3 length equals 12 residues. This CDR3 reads CSGGQVINEQFF. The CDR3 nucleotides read TGCAGCGGCGGACAGGTGATCAATGAGCAGTTCTTC.

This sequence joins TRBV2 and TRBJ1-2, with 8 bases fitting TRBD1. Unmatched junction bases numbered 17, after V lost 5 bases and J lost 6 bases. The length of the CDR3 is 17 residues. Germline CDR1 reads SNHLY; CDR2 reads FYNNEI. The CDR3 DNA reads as TGTGCCAGCAGTAAGCTACCCGGGACAGGCGTCCTCAATGGCTACACCTTC. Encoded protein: CASSKLPGTGVLNGYTF.

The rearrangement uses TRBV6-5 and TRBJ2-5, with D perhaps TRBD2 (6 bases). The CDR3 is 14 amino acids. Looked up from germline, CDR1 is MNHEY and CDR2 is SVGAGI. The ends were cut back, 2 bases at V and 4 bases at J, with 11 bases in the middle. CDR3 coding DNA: TGTGCCAGCAGTTACGTGGACGGGGGAGAGACCCAGTACTTC. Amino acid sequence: CASSYVDGGETQYF.

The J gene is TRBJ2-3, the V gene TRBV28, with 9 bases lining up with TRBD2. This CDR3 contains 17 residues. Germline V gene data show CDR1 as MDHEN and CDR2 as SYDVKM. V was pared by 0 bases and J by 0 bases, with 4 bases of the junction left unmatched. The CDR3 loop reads CASSLWTSGWSTDTQYF. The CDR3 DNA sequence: TGTGCCAGCAGTTTATGGACTAGCGGATGGAGCACAGATACGCAGTATTTT.

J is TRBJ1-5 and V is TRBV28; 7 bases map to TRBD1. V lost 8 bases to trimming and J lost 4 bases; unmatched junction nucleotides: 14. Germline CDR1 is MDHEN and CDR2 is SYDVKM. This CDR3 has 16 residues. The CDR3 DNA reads TGTGCCAGCGAGGACTATAAACAGGGGAGGAATCAGCCCCAGCATTTT. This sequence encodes CASEDYKQGRNQPQHF.

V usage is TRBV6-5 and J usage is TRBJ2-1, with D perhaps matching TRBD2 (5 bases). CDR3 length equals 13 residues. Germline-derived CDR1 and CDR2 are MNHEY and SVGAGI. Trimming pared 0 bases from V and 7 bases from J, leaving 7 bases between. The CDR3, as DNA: TGTGCCAGCAGTTACTCAGCGGTGAATGAGCAGTTCTTC. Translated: CASSYSAVNEQFF.

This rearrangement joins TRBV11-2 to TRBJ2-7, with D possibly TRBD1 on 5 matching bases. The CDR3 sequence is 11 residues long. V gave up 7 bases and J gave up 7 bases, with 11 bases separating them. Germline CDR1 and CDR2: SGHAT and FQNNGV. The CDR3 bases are TGTGCCAGCACTCTAGGGGAAGAGCAGTACTTC. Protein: CASTLGEEQYF.

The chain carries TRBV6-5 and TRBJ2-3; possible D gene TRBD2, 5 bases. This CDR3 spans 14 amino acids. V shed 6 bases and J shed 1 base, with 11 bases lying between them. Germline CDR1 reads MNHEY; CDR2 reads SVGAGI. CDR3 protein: CASRPPGGTDTQYF. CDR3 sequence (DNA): TGTGCCAGCAGGCCACCCGGGGGCACAGATACGCAGTATTTT.

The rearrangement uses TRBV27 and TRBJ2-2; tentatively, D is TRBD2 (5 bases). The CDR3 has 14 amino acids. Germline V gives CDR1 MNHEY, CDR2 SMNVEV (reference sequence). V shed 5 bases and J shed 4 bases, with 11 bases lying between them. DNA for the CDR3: TGTGCCAGCAGTATCAAGCGGAGCACCGGGGAGCTGTTTTTT. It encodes CASSIKRSTGELFF.

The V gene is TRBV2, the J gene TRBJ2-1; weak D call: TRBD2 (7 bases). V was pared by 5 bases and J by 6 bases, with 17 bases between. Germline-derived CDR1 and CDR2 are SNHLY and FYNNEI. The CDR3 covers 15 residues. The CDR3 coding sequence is TGTGCCAGCAGTCCTTACGCGGGGGCGGCCAATGAGCAGTTCTTC. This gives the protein CASSPYAGAANEQFF.

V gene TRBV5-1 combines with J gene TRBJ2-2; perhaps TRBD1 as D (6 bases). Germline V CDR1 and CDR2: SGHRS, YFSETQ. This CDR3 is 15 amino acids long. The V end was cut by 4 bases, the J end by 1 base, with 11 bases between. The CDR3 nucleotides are TGCGCCAGCAGCGTACAGGGTTTGAACACCGGGGAGCTGTTTTTT. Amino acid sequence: CASSVQGLNTGELFF. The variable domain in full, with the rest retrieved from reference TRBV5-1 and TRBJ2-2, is KAGVTQTPRYLIKTRGQQVTLSCSPISGHRSVSWYQQTPGQGLQFLFEYFSETQRNKGNFPGRFSGRQFSNSRSEMNVSTLELGDSALYLCASSVQGLNTGELFFGEGSRLTVL.

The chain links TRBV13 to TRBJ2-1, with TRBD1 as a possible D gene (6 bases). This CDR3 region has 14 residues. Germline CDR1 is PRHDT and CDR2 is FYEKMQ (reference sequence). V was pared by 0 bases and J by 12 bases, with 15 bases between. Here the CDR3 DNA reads TGTGCCAGCAGCTTAGGAGGGTCCCAGGGGCGGCAGTTCTTC. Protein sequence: CASSLGGSQGRQFF.

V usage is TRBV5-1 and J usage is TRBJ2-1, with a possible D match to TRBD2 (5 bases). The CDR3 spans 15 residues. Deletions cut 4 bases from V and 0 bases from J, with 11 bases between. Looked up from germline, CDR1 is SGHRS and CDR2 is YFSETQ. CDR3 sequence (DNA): TGCGCCAGCAGCATGGCTAGCTCCTCCTACAATGAGCAGTTCTTC. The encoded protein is CASSMASSSYNEQFF.

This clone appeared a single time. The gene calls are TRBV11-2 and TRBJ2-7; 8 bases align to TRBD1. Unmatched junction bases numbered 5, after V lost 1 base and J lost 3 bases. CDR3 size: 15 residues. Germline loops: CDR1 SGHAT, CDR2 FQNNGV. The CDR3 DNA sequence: TGTGCCAGCAGCTTAGGTTTTGGACAGGGCTACGAGCAGTACTTC. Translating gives CASSLGFGQGYEQYF.